The entry that follows covers one TCR beta chain sequence. At a deep level, the assay was run. The table came from immunoSEQ multiplex PCR; TCRdb's copy has only in-frame clones and leaves some out. The sample lists about 1,900,000 clones; over 85% were seen once. Naive CD8 cells, CD45RO-negative and positively selected for CCR7, excluded terminally differentiated effector memory CD45RA+ cells. The data were taken from a study of shared clonotypes between healthy human individuals. The germline CDR1 and CDR2 sequences are MGHRA and YSYEKL. Trimming pared 8 bases from V and 3 bases from J, leaving 14 bases between. CDR3 size: 13 residues.

This sequence joins TRBV4-1 and TRBJ2-7; D tentatively reads TRBD1 or TRBD2 (5 bases each). The receptor was isolated from a man between 18 and 35 years old in good health. The material sequenced was naive CD8+ T cells sorted from blood. The CDR3 loop reads CASGYRDGYEQYF. In DNA, the CDR3 is TGCGCCAGCGGGTACCGGGACGGCTACGAGCAGTACTTC.